This T cell receptor (beta chain) was obtained from a study of molecular identifiers for immune sequencing clone quantification. Study observations and caveats: Barcode sharing among identical TCR molecules could make large clones appear smaller.

This clonotype was detected ten times or more. Its cognate antigen is unknown. In TCRdb, the PCR reads were re-called with MiXCR into one record per CDR3 protein. The sample includes 50,000 to 70,000 distinct CDR3 sequences, 15% to 20% of them seen just once. Trimming removed 4 bases at V and 1 base at J, with 11 bases between. The length of the CDR3 is 13 residues. Germline CDR1 DFQATT, CDR2 SNEGSKA (reference sequence). Naive CD8 T cell sorting was performed on the CD8+CD4-CCR7+CD45RA+ phenotype. The receptor comes from a human donor in good health. Some libraries in this study had Jurkat cell RNA spiked in. The specimen was naive CD8+ T cells from blood, with Jurkat cell RNA spiked in. Subset here: FACS-sorted CD8+CD4-CCR7+CD45RA+ naive T cells. The J gene is TRBJ2-7, the V gene TRBV20-1, with no clear D. CDR3 amino acids: CSAIAIGSYEQYF. The DNA for the CDR3 is TGCAGTGCTATCGCCATTGGGTCCTACGAGCAGTACTTC.